Each of the 19 T cell receptor beta chains below was sequenced from the same sample in a study of regulatory T cells in long-lasting Graves disease. The time point is: newly diagnosed GD, antithyroid drugs for less than 3 months. From RNA extracted from PBMCs, the TCR library was made. Combining iRepertoire HTBI primers with Arm-PCR of CDR3 regions, the authors built TCR beta libraries. TCRdb analysed the multiplex PCR reads with MiXCR anew, one entry per CDR3 protein. The data hold about 220,000 distinct CDR3 sequences, with around 20% observed a single time. The sequencing here drew on peripheral blood mononuclear cells (PBMCs), taken at new diagnosis, from a patient treated with antithyroid drugs. Source of these receptors: a female donor with Graves disease.

This clonotype has ten or more counts. The gene calls are TRBV27 and TRBJ2-7; 8 nucleotides align to TRBD1. Trimming removed 5 bases from V and 5 bases from J; junction bases left unmatched: 8. The CDR3 loop spans 14 amino acids. The germline CDR1 and CDR2 sequences are MNHEY and SMNVEV (reference sequence). Here the CDR3 DNA reads TGTGCCAGCAGTCCACGGACAGGGATGAACGAGCAGTACTTC. As protein: CASSPRTGMNEQYF.

This clonotype was counted ten times or more. The chain is built from TRBV11-3 and TRBJ2-7; 9 bases fit TRBD2. The CDR3 is 15 residues long. The V gene end was trimmed by 4 bases and the J gene end by 1 base; junction bases not matched to a gene: 5. From germline, CDR1 is SGHNT and CDR2 YENEEA. CDR3 residues: CASSSISGGSYEQYF. The CDR3 coding sequence is TGTGCCAGCAGCTCTATTAGCGGGGGATCCTACGAGCAGTACTTC. Using reference TRBV11-3 and TRBJ2-7 for the parts outside the CDR3, the full variable domain is EAGVVQSPRYKIIEKKQPVAFWCNPISGHNTLYWYLQNLGQGPELLIRYENEEAVDDSQLPKDRFSAERLKGVDSTLKIQPAELGDSAVYLCASSSISGGSYEQYFGPGTRLTVT.

This clonotype has at least ten counts. The chain is built from TRBV29-1 and TRBJ2-1, with a weak D call TRBD2 (7 bases). Trimming took off 5 bases at V and 7 bases at J, with 21 bases between the two ends. CDR1 SQVTM and CDR2 ANQGSEA come from the germline V gene. This CDR3 region has 15 residues. For the CDR3, the DNA is TGCAGCGTTAGCGGGCTACTGGGGGGGCGAAATGAGCAGTTCTTC. Its translation is CSVSGLLGGRNEQFF.

About this clonotype itself: This likely reflects a read error, since a far larger clone is one base away. The CDR3 does not close with the conserved phenylalanine or tryptophan, likely indicating a read error. The chain recombines TRBV10-3 with TRBJ2-3; D ambiguous. CDR3 length equals 15 residues. The germline V gene encodes CDR1 ENHRY and CDR2 SYGVKD. CDR3: CASSETGSSTDTQYS. The CDR3 coding sequence is TGTGCCAGCAGTGAAACGGGCTCTAGCACAGATACGCAGTATTCT.

This clonotype was picked up many times. This chain joins TRBV11-2 and TRBJ2-5; D call uncertain. This CDR3 is built from 13 residues. Trimming removed 2 bases at V and 5 bases at J, with 9 bases between. Germline V gene sequence: CDR1 SGHAT, CDR2 FQNNGV. CDR3 nucleotide sequence: TGTGCCAGCAGCTTATATGTCGTCGAGACCCAGTACTTC. Amino acid sequence: CASSLYVVETQYF.

This clonotype was counted ten times or more. The chain uses TRBV28 and TRBJ2-7; TRBD1 aligns across 10 bases. The CDR3 sequence is 15 residues long. Trimming cost V 6 bases and J 3 bases; bases outside gene matches: 8. Germline V gives CDR1 MDHEN, CDR2 SYDVKM. Here the CDR3 DNA reads TGTGCCAGCAGCTTCCTGGGGACAGGGGACTACGAGCAGTACTTC. The encoded protein is CASSFLGTGDYEQYF.

The rearrangement joins TRBV12-3 or TRBV12-4 to TRBJ2-5; TRBD2 might be the D (5 bases). V dropped 2 bases and J dropped 0 bases, with 7 bases sitting between them. The CDR3 runs 14 residues. CDR3 amino acids: CASSLWGDQETQYF. The CDR3 DNA is TGTGCCAGCAGTTTATGGGGAGACCAAGAGACCCAGTACTTC.

A few counts support this clonotype. The V gene is TRBV5-4, the J gene TRBJ2-5, with TRBD1 as a possible D gene (5 bases). V was shortened by 0 bases and J by 0 bases, with 12 bases between the two germline ends. CDR1 and CDR2 (germline): SGHNT, YYREEE (reference sequence). This CDR3 has 16 residues. The CDR3, as DNA: TGTGCCAGCAGCTTGGGGGGCACAGTGTACCAAGAGACCCAGTACTTC. Protein sequence: CASSLGGTVYQETQYF.

The chain has TRBV2 and TRBJ1-6; D unresolved. Germline assignment: CDR1 SNHLY and CDR2 FYNNEI. V was clipped by 4 bases and J by 8 bases, with 12 bases between them. The CDR3 consists of 14 residues. CDR3 nucleotides: TGTGCCAGCAGTGGGCAGCCGAGGGATTCACCCCTCCACTTT. It specifies CASSGQPRDSPLHF.

This clonotype showed up many times. The V and J genes are TRBV24-1 and TRBJ2-3; no definite D call. The germline V and J ends were trimmed by 5 bases and 0 bases, with 5 bases remaining between them. The CDR3 consists of 13 residues. Germline CDR1 KGHDR, CDR2 SFDVKD. The CDR3, as DNA: TGTGCCACCAGTGGCACCAGCACAGATACGCAGTATTTT. It encodes CATSGTSTDTQYF.

This clonotype was counted many times. The chain has TRBV27 and TRBJ2-3; D gene unclear. This CDR3 has 12 residues. Germline V lookup: CDR1 MNHEY, CDR2 SMNVEV (reference sequence). Trimming took off 4 bases at V and 2 bases at J, with 4 bases between the two ends. The CDR3 loop is CASSSVTDTQYF. CDR3 DNA: TGTGCCAGCAGTTCAGTCACAGATACGCAGTATTTT.

As concerns this clonotype: A much more abundant neighbour one base away suggests this may be a read error. The rearrangement joins TRBV11-2 to TRBJ2-5; a possible D gene is TRBD1 (5 bases). CDR3 length: 14 residues. Looked up from germline, CDR1 is SGHAT and CDR2 is FQNNGV. The DNA for the CDR3 is TGTGCCAGCAGACCCGCAGGGATGTCAGAGACCCGGTACTTC. Its translation: CASRPAGMSETRYF.

The chain links TRBV2 to TRBJ2-2, with D unresolved. V was shortened by 4 bases and J by 5 bases, with 14 bases between the two germline ends. This CDR3 is built from 15 residues. Germline V lookup: CDR1 SNHLY, CDR2 FYNNEI. The CDR3 sequence: CASSGGRQKTGELFF. The CDR3 DNA reads TGTGCCAGCAGTGGGGGTCGGCAAAAAACCGGGGAGCTGTTTTTT.

Of note for this clonotype: This may come from a read error, since a much larger clone is one base off. The chain recombines TRBV2 with TRBJ2-5; D possibly corresponds to TRBD2 (5 bases). Trimming shortened V by 6 bases and J by 7 bases, and 24 bases separated the two germline ends. The CDR3 contains 16 residues. Looked up from germline, CDR1 is SNHLY and CDR2 is FYNNEI. The CDR3 nucleotides are TGTGCCAGCAGCTTGAAGACCAGATCCTGGGGAGCGACCCAGTACTTC. Translation: CASSLKTRSWGATQYF.

In its sample, this clonotype was seen many times. V is TRBV20-1 and J is TRBJ2-5; possible D gene TRBD2, 7 bases. This CDR3 is built from 16 residues. V lost 0 bases to trimming and J lost 5 bases, with 19 bases between them. CDR1 is DFQATT, CDR2 SNEGSKA, per germline (reference sequence). CDR3 amino acids: CSARDPAGHRGETQYF. CDR3 nucleotides: TGCAGTGCTAGAGATCCAGCGGGACACCGGGGGGAGACCCAGTACTTC.

V and J are TRBV12-3 or TRBV12-4 and TRBJ2-5; 8 bases line up with TRBD1. Trimming cost V 6 bases and J 4 bases; bases outside gene matches: 13. The CDR3 is made up of 16 amino acids. CDR3 DNA sequence: TGTGCCAGCAGCGGAGGGACAGGACGTGGGTCAGAGACCCAGTACTTC. It translates to CASSGGTGRGSETQYF.

This clonotype was seen ten or more times. The rearrangement joins TRBV6-2 or TRBV6-3 to TRBJ1-2, with 10 bases aligning to TRBD1. This CDR3 spans 14 amino acids. V trimming: 5 bases; J trimming: 4 bases; junction bases outside the gene matches: 4. Germline V gene data show CDR1 as MNHEY and CDR2 as SVGEGT. The CDR3 protein is CASSGTGVLYGYTF. The DNA for the CDR3 is TGTGCCAGCAGTGGGACAGGGGTACTCTATGGCTACACCTTC.

The table lists this clonotype with many counts. The rearrangement links TRBV6-2 or TRBV6-3 to TRBJ1-1; D unclear. The CDR3 has 12 residues. Trimming removed 5 bases at V and 1 base at J, with 5 bases between. Germline V gene sequence: CDR1 MNHEY, CDR2 SVGEGT. CDR3 DNA sequence: TGTGCCAGCAGTGGCCCGAACACTGAAGCTTTCTTT. As protein: CASSGPNTEAFF.

This clonotype has at least ten counts. The CDR3 reads CASSRDRGDYEQYF. The CDR3 DNA reads as TGTGCCAGCAGCCGGGACAGGGGGGATTACGAGCAGTACTTC. The gene calls are TRBV6-2 or TRBV6-3 and TRBJ2-7, with 11 bases that match TRBD1. The V segment lost 6 bases and the J segment 4 bases; nucleotides outside the gene matches: 5. Germline V gives CDR1 MNHEY, CDR2 SVGEGT. The CDR3 has 14 residues.